This is a list of T cell receptor beta chains from one sample in a study of blood T cell repertoires in COVID-19. The protocol was immunoSEQ multiplex PCR, while the TCRdb copy is restricted to in-frame clones and leaves out a portion. The sample consists of approximately 200,000 clones, over 75% of them appearing once. Material for sequencing was peripheral blood. Receptors originate from a woman aged 45-65 years with acute or convalescent COVID-19. Each CDR3 is given with its conserved first and last residue. The D gene is left open where the match is weak. Size is omitted from some rows. Given values are once, few, many or a class for expanded clones.

V gene,J gene,D gene,clone size,CDR3 DNA,CDR3 protein
TRBV7-2,TRBJ1-2,-,-,TGTGCCAGCAGCTTAGGCGGCAGGGTGAACTATGGCTACACCTTC,CASSLGGRVNYGYTF
TRBV18,TRBJ1-2,TRBD1,once,TGTGCCAGCTCACCCCCCGGGACAGGGTTTAACTATGGCTACACCTTC,CASSPPGTGFNYGYTF
TRBV18,TRBJ1-5,TRBD1,-,TGTGCCAGCTCGTCGGGACAGGGTTATCAGCCCCAGCATTTT,CASSSGQGYQPQHF
TRBV29-1,TRBJ1-2,TRBD1,-,TGCAGCGTTGCCGGGACAGGGGGCATGAACTATGGCTACACCTTC,CSVAGTGGMNYGYTF
TRBV5-1,TRBJ2-2,-,few,TGCGCCAGCAGCTTGGAGCGTGGGGGCAGGGCCGTGTCCGGGGAGCTGTTTTTT,CASSLERGGRAVSGELFF
TRBV14,TRBJ2-1,TRBD2,-,TGTGCCAGCAGCCGCTTCGGACTAGCGGGAGGGAGGCCTCGTAATGAGCAGTTCTTC,CASSRFGLAGGRPRNEQFF
TRBV18,TRBJ2-7,-,-,TGTGCCAGCTCACCACCGTCAAGCCTACGGGACGAGCAGTACTTC,CASSPPSSLRDEQYF
TRBV6-1,TRBJ2-3,-,-,TGTGCCAGCAGTGAAACGGGCGGGTTCACAGATACGCAGTATTTT,CASSETGGFTDTQYF
TRBV7-2,TRBJ2-2,-,once,TGTGCCAGCAGCGAACTGACAGTAACCGGGGAGCTGTTTTTT,CASSELTVTGELFF
TRBV28,TRBJ2-5,-,-,TGTGCCAGCAGTACCCAAAGACACCCCCAAGAGACCCAGTACTTC,CASSTQRHPQETQYF
TRBV7-2,TRBJ2-2,-,-,TGTGCCAGCAGTGTATCGCCCGGTTTGAGCACCGGGGAGCTGTTTTTT,CASSVSPGLSTGELFF
TRBV21-1,TRBJ1-2,-,few,TGTGCCAGCCTAGTATGGGGGCGGGCGCGCTATGGCTACACCTTC,CASLVWGRARYGYTF
TRBV5-8,TRBJ2-7,-,many,TGTGCCAGCAGCTTGGCCCGACAGTGGAGCTCCTACGAGCAGTACTTC,CASSLARQWSSYEQYF
TRBV5-1,TRBJ2-7,TRBD1,-,TGCGCCAGCAGCTTGTGGACAGGAGAGACCTACGAGCAGTACTTC,CASSLWTGETYEQYF
TRBV6-5,TRBJ2-5,TRBD1,-,TGTGCCAGCAGTCTCGGACAGGGAAATTTGGAGACCCAGTACTTC,CASSLGQGNLETQYF
TRBV10-3,TRBJ1-1,TRBD1,-,TGTGCCATCAGTGAGTCCCCAACAGGGGGTGGCTGGAACACTGAAGCTTTCTTT,CAISESPTGGGWNTEAFF
TRBV6-6,TRBJ1-4,-,-,TGTGCCAGCAGTTACCGGGCGGGTGAAAAACTGTTTTTT,CASSYRAGEKLFF
TRBV19,TRBJ1-2,-,-,TGTGCCAGTAGTATATCATGGGGAGGTGACTATGGCTACACCTTC,CASSISWGGDYGYTF
TRBV15,TRBJ2-3,TRBD1,few,TGTGCCACCAGCACAACGGGACAGGGTCCAGATACGCAGTATTTT,CATSTTGQGPDTQYF
TRBV7-2,TRBJ1-3,-,-,TGTGCCAGCAGCTCCTGGGCCGACTCTGGAAACACCATATATTTT,CASSSWADSGNTIYF
TRBV2,TRBJ1-6,-,-,TGTGCCAGCAGTGAAGCGGTCAGGGCCCTAGGAGAAACCCTCCACTTT,CASSEAVRALGETLHF
TRBV5-5,TRBJ1-2,-,once,TGTGCCAGCAGCTTGGTAGGACAGAACTATGGCTACACCTTC,CASSLVGQNYGYTF
TRBV5-1,TRBJ1-6,TRBD1,few,TGCGCCAGCAGCTTAGACAGGGCCAAGGGATCACCCCTCCACTTT,CASSLDRAKGSPLHF
TRBV5-6,TRBJ2-2,TRBD2,few,TGTGCCAGCAGCTTGTTGCCTAGCGGGGGGGCCGGGGAGCTGTTTTTT,CASSLLPSGGAGELFF
TRBV19,TRBJ2-4,TRBD2,once,TGTGCCAGAACAACTAGCGGAATAGCCAAAAACATTCAGTACTTC,CARTTSGIAKNIQYF
TRBV6-1,TRBJ1-5,-,-,TGTGCCAGCAGTGAACCCTCTTATAGCAATCAGCCCCAGCATTTT,CASSEPSYSNQPQHF
TRBV28,TRBJ1-2,TRBD1,-,TGTGCCAGCAGTTTCTCAGGGGGCTATGGCTACACCTTC,CASSFSGGYGYTF
TRBV6-5,TRBJ1-4,-,-,TGTGCCAGCAGCAGAACCCCCGACAGGAATGAAAAACTGTTTTTT,CASSRTPDRNEKLFF
TRBV29-1,TRBJ1-1,-,-,TGCAGCGGAGGGGGATGGGCCACTGAAGCTTTCTTT,CSGGGWATEAFF
TRBV28,TRBJ1-5,TRBD1,-,TGTGCCAGCAGTCTCCCAGGGGGCTGGAGCAATCAGCCCCAGCATTTT,CASSLPGGWSNQPQHF
TRBV18,TRBJ2-3,TRBD2,few,TGTGCCAGCTCACGGTCTAGCGGGAGTTCGACAGATACGCAGTATTTT,CASSRSSGSSTDTQYF
TRBV28,TRBJ2-7,-,-,TGTGCCATCAAACCGACTGTTGGCTACGAGCAGTACTTC,CAIKPTVGYEQYF
TRBV14,TRBJ2-3,TRBD1,-,TGTGCCAGCAGCCCGCGGACAGGGGGCGTTATCGTGACAGATACGCAGTATTTT,CASSPRTGGVIVTDTQYF
TRBV19,TRBJ2-6,-,-,TGTGCCAGTAGTAACAGGGCGCCCAACGTCCTGACTTTC,CASSNRAPNVLTF
TRBV30,TRBJ1-2,-,-,TGTGCCTGGAGTGGACAGGTCTATGGCTACACCTTC,CAWSGQVYGYTF
TRBV30,TRBJ1-5,-,-,TGTGCCTGGAGTCCCCCTAACCGGGACAATCAGCCCCAGCATTTT,CAWSPPNRDNQPQHF
TRBV2,TRBJ2-1,TRBD1,-,TGTGCCAGCAGTGGGGGCCAGGGGGACTACAATGAGCAGTTCTTC,CASSGGQGDYNEQFF
TRBV24-1,TRBJ2-1,-,few,TGTGCCACCAGTGATTTTGGTAGAGGCCTTTACAATGAGCAGTTCTTC,CATSDFGRGLYNEQFF
TRBV6-5,TRBJ1-6,-,-,TGTGCCAGCAGTTTAGGACAGCCGGATAATTCACCCCTCCACTTT,CASSLGQPDNSPLHF
TRBV6-5,TRBJ2-7,-,-,TGTGCCAGCACCCGGGGGTGGTACGAGCAGTACTTC,CASTRGWYEQYF
TRBV5-4,TRBJ1-2,-,-,TGTGCCAGCAGCTTGGTTAGTACAGACTATGGCTACACCTTC,CASSLVSTDYGYTF
TRBV5-1,TRBJ1-2,-,-,TGCGCCAGCAGCTTGGACACCTCAGGGAACTATGGCTACACCTTC,CASSLDTSGNYGYTF
TRBV7-9,TRBJ1-1,-,-,TGTGCCAGCAGCTTAACGGTTGGTGAAGCTTTCTTT,CASSLTVGEAFF
TRBV14,TRBJ1-2,TRBD1,-,TGTGCCAGCAGCATGGCAGGACAGGGTGTCGGCTATGGCTACACCTTC,CASSMAGQGVGYGYTF
TRBV11-2,TRBJ1-1,-,few,TGTGCCAGCAGCTTAGAGTTTTTCCCGACTGAAGCTTTCTTT,CASSLEFFPTEAFF
TRBV7-6,TRBJ2-3,TRBD1,-,TGTGCCAGCAGCTTCCGACAGGGCAGCACAGATACGCAGTATTTT,CASSFRQGSTDTQYF
TRBV28,TRBJ2-4,-,once,TGTGCCAGCAGTATCTTTAGGGGTGGAGACATTCAGTACTTC,CASSIFRGGDIQYF
TRBV20-1,TRBJ2-1,-,few,TGCAGTGCTAGAGGGGCGTTTGAGCAGTTCTTC,CSARGAFEQFF
TRBV5-6,TRBJ1-2,TRBD1,-,TGTGCCAGCAGCCTACTTCCAGGGGGCGTGCGATATGGCTACACCTTC,CASSLLPGGVRYGYTF
TRBV2,TRBJ1-1,TRBD1,-,TGTGCCAGCAGACAGGGGCCACTGAACACTGAAGCTTTCTTT,CASRQGPLNTEAFF
TRBV7-8,TRBJ1-5,-,few,TGTGCCAGCAGCCCCGGGGTTGAGCAGCCCCAGCATTTT,CASSPGVEQPQHF